Shown below are 26 T cell receptor beta chains from a single sample sequenced in a study of T cell responses to AZD1222 COVID-19 vaccine. Measured with immunoSEQ multiplex PCR; TCRdb has only the in-frame clones, and not every one. The sample lists roughly 70,000 clones, approximately 79% occurring once. The material was peripheral blood, obtained on day 0 of MenACWY control vaccination. These receptors all stem from an adult in good health.

CDR3 DNA: TGTGCCAGCAATCGCAGGGGGCGGGGTGAAGCTTTCTTT. Its protein is CASNRRGRGEAFF. This chain connects TRBV9 to TRBJ1-1; TRBD1 matches 8 bases. The CDR3 length is 13 residues. Per germline, CDR1 SGDLS and CDR2 YYNGEE. After removal of 6 bases from V and 7 bases from J, the junction contained 8 bases not matched to a gene.

The J gene is TRBJ1-1, the V gene TRBV14; 7 nucleotides line up with TRBD1. With 5 bases clipped from V and 0 bases from J, the junction kept 6 bases outside the gene matches. The CDR3 has 15 amino acids. CDR1 and CDR2 from the germline V gene are SGHDN and FVKESK. CDR3 in DNA: TGTGCCAGCAGCACTCGGGACAGCATGAACACTGAAGCTTTCTTT. Translating it yields CASSTRDSMNTEAFF.

The chain combines TRBV30 with TRBJ1-2, with D uncertain. The V gene's germline CDR1 is GTSNPN and CDR2 SVGIG (reference sequence). There are 10 residues in the CDR3. The V and J ends lost 5 bases and 8 bases respectively, with 9 bases between them. The CDR3 DNA follows: TGTGCCTGGGGGCGGAGAGGCTACACCTTC. It encodes CAWGRRGYTF. Complete variable domain (other parts from reference TRBV30 and TRBJ1-2): SQTIHQWPATLVQPVGSPLSLECTVEGTSNPNLYWYRQAAGRGLQLLFYSVGIGQISSEVPQNLSASRPQDRQFILSSKKLLLSDSGFYLCAWGRRGYTFGSGTRLTVV.

As concerns this clone: The junction and the germline gene differ at one end; a read error may be behind it. The V call is TRBV7-7, the J call TRBJ2-2; a weak D match, TRBD1 (6 bases). Germline V gives CDR1 SSHAT, CDR2 FNYEAQ (reference sequence). This CDR3 spans 15 amino acids. CDR3 region: CASSVDSSNTGELFF. CDR3 sequence (DNA): TGTGCTAGCAGCGTGGACAGTTCGAACACCGGGGAGCTGTTTTTT.

This chain uses TRBV12-3 or TRBV12-4 with TRBJ1-2; D gene unclear. The CDR3 runs to 13 residues. Trimming shortened V by 5 bases and J by 6 bases, and 13 bases separated the two germline ends. CDR3 loop: CASSPGTTHGYTF. CDR3 DNA sequence: TGTGCCAGCAGTCCGGGAACCACTCATGGCTACACCTTC.

The V gene is TRBV6-2 or TRBV6-3, the J gene TRBJ1-2; the match to TRBD1 covers 8 bases. The CDR3 runs to 15 residues. CDR1 and CDR2 from the germline V gene are MNHEY and SVGEGT. The ends lost 6 bases at V and 4 bases at J; junction bases unmatched: 10. CDR3 sequence: CASSPDSDRGYGYTF. CDR3 bases: TGTGCCAGCAGCCCAGATTCAGACAGGGGCTATGGCTACACCTTC.

The chain combines TRBV2 with TRBJ1-6, with D possibly TRBD1 on 6 matching bases. Per the germline V gene, CDR1 is SNHLY and CDR2 is FYNNEI. Between the trimmed V and J ends, which lost 8 bases and 7 bases, there was a span of 18 bases. The CDR3 extends over 15 amino acids. The CDR3 region is CASRRQAIGNSPLHF. For the CDR3, the DNA is TGTGCCAGCCGCCGACAGGCTATTGGGAATTCACCCCTCCACTTT.

This chain connects TRBV29-1 to TRBJ1-2; no reliable D call. Germline V gene sequence: CDR1 SQVTM, CDR2 ANQGSEA. V was clipped by 6 bases and J by 2 bases, with 16 bases between them. This CDR3 has 14 amino acids. The DNA of the CDR3 is TGCAGCGTCTCCCCGGGGAGCGGCAACTATGGCTACACCTTC. Its translation is CSVSPGSGNYGYTF.

The chain links TRBV29-1 to TRBJ1-1; unclear D gene. V lost 5 bases and J 1 base, leaving 14 bases between the germline ends. CDR1 is SQVTM and CDR2 is ANQGSEA in the germline V gene. The CDR3 covers 14 residues. As DNA, the CDR3 is TGCAGCGTTTCATCAAACTTGGGGAACACTGAAGCTTTCTTT. It codes for CSVSSNLGNTEAFF.

The rearrangement links TRBV5-1 to TRBJ2-1; D gene unclear. The CDR3 runs to 12 residues. CDR1 and CDR2 from the germline V gene are SGHRS and YFSETQ. Trimming took off 0 bases at V and 6 bases at J, with 4 bases between the two ends. The CDR3 sequence is CASSLGGNEQFF. As DNA, the CDR3 is TGCGCCAGCAGCTTGGGGGGCAATGAGCAGTTCTTC.

V is TRBV5-1 and J is TRBJ1-2, with TRBD1 matching 7 bases. The CDR3 extends over 15 amino acids. The V gene end was trimmed by 4 bases and the J gene end by 4 bases; junction bases not matched to a gene: 10. Looked up from germline, CDR1 is SGHRS and CDR2 is YFSETQ. CDR3 in DNA: TGCGCCAGCAGCCCAGGGGACAGTATGGCCTATGGCTACACCTTC. This sequence encodes CASSPGDSMAYGYTF.

The gene calls are TRBV19 and TRBJ1-5, with D possibly being TRBD1 (5 bases). The V and J ends lost 5 bases and 2 bases respectively, with 13 bases between them. This CDR3 has 15 residues. Looked up from germline, CDR1 is LNHDA and CDR2 is SQIVND (reference sequence). The CDR3 nucleotides are TGTGCCAGTAGTGCCGCGGGGGGAGGCAATCAGCCCCAGCATTTT. This encodes CASSAAGGGNQPQHF.

CDR3 sequence reads: CASNPTGAAYEQYF. In DNA, the CDR3 is TGCGCCAGCAATCCGACAGGGGCAGCCTACGAGCAGTACTTC. The gene calls are TRBV10-1 and TRBJ2-7; 8 bases are a match to TRBD1. There are 14 residues in the CDR3. J was trimmed by 2 bases and V by 7 bases; bases with no gene match: 7. CDR1 is WNHNN, CDR2 SYGVQD, per germline (reference sequence).

The V and J genes are TRBV6-1 and TRBJ2-7; TRBD1 matches 7 bases. The CDR3 is 15 amino acids. Germline CDR1 reads MNHNS; CDR2 reads SASEGT. Trimming cost V 2 bases and J 0 bases; bases outside gene matches: 4. The CDR3 DNA follows: TGTGCCAGCAGTGAAACCTGGGACAGCTCCTACGAGCAGTACTTC. This encodes CASSETWDSSYEQYF.

The chain uses TRBV6-5 and TRBJ1-1; D may be TRBD1 (6 bases). Germline CDR1 and CDR2: MNHEY and SVGAGI. This CDR3 is built from 16 residues. The V gene lost 6 bases and the J gene lost 0 bases, with 17 bases spanning the gap. CDR3 nucleotides: TGTGCCAGCAGCTACAAGGGGGGCGTCATGAACACTGAAGCTTTCTTT. Translation: CASSYKGGVMNTEAFF.

This clone was picked up a small number of times. V usage is TRBV5-1 and J usage is TRBJ2-1; TRBD2 aligns across 7 bases. The germline CDR1 and CDR2 sequences are SGHRS and YFSETQ. This CDR3 is 16 amino acids long. After removal of 3 bases from V and 0 bases from J, the junction contained 6 bases not matched to a gene. In DNA form, the CDR3 reads TGCGCCAGCAGCTCGCCGGGACTAAGCTCCTACAATGAGCAGTTCTTC. Its protein is CASSSPGLSSYNEQFF.

The rearrangement joins TRBV2 to TRBJ2-2; D might be TRBD2 (6 bases). Germline V lookup: CDR1 SNHLY, CDR2 FYNNEI. The CDR3 runs to 15 residues. Trimming pared 2 bases from V and 0 bases from J, leaving 7 bases between. The CDR3 DNA reads as TGTGCCAGCAGTGAACAGCGGGCGAACACCGGGGAGCTGTTTTTT. Encoded protein: CASSEQRANTGELFF.

V gene TRBV24-1 combines with J gene TRBJ2-7, with D possibly being TRBD1 or TRBD2 (6 bases each). Germline V lookup: CDR1 KGHDR, CDR2 SFDVKD. Trimming took off 7 bases at V and 3 bases at J, with 12 bases between the two ends. The CDR3 extends over 13 amino acids. The CDR3 here is CATRAGQIYEQYF. The CDR3 bases are TGTGCCACCAGGGCGGGACAAATCTACGAGCAGTACTTC.

This clone has a count of ten or more. The V call is TRBV21-1, the J call TRBJ2-3; the DNA was not compared with TRBD2, the D call given in the table. TRBV21-1 is termed a pseudogene. This CDR3 contains 17 residues. The CDR3 protein is CASRPLAGGLSTDTQYF. CDR3 DNA: TGTGCCAGCCGGCCCCTAGCGGGGGGGCTTAGCACAGATACGCAGTATTTT.

The chain uses TRBV5-4 and TRBJ2-7; 9 positions agree with TRBD2. Germline V CDR1 and CDR2: SGHNT, YYREEE (reference sequence). V lost 4 bases, J lost 7 bases, and 9 bases stayed unmatched. CDR3 length: 14 amino acids. CDR3 amino acids: CASSAGGAEWEQYF. As DNA, the CDR3 is TGTGCCAGCAGCGCGGGGGGGGCTGAGTGGGAGCAGTACTTC.

The chain has TRBV9 and TRBJ2-1; D ambiguous. This CDR3 has 12 residues. Germline values: CDR1 SGDLS, CDR2 YYNGEE. V lost 3 bases, J lost 4 bases, and 5 bases lay in between. In nucleotides, the CDR3 is TGTGCCAGCAGCGCAGCTTACAATGAGCAGTTCTTC. It is translated as CASSAAYNEQFF.

The CDR3 nucleotides read TGCGCCAGCAGCCCACAGGACAGGGCAACAAACACTGAAGCTTTCTTT. As protein: CASSPQDRATNTEAFF. The chain is built from TRBV5-1 and TRBJ1-1; 8 nucleotides line up with TRBD1. The CDR3 contains 16 residues. V dropped 4 bases and J dropped 2; count of bases not matched to a gene: 10. Germline CDR1 is SGHRS and CDR2 is YFSETQ.

The V call is TRBV19, the J call TRBJ2-3, with 7 bases that match TRBD1. With V trimmed by 4 bases and J by 4 bases, 5 bases remained unmatched. CDR1 is LNHDA, CDR2 SQIVND, per germline (reference sequence). This CDR3 is built from 14 residues. DNA for the CDR3: TGTGCCAGTAGTAGCAGGGGGACGGCAGATACGCAGTATTTT. It specifies CASSSRGTADTQYF. The full variable domain, completed using reference TRBV19 and TRBJ2-3, is DGGITQSPKYLFRKEGQNVTLSCEQNLNHDAMYWYRQDPGQGLRLIYYSQIVNDFQKGDIAEGYSVSREKKESFPLTVTSAQKNPTAFYLCASSSRGTADTQYFGPGTRLTVL.

This chain joins TRBV7-2 and TRBJ2-5; 7 positions match TRBD1. The CDR3 loop spans 14 amino acids. Looked up from germline, CDR1 is SGHTA and CDR2 is FQGNSA. J was trimmed by 5 bases and V by 5 bases; bases with no gene match: 8. The CDR3 bases are TGTGCCAGCAGCCTTGGACAGGCGAGGGAGACCCAGTACTTC. Amino acids: CASSLGQARETQYF.

The chain links TRBV6-5 to TRBJ2-2; the D is unclear. Trimming left V 2 bases short and J 2 bases short, with 9 bases between. From germline, CDR1 is MNHEY and CDR2 SVGAGI. The CDR3 has 15 residues. CDR3 DNA: TGTGCCAGCAGTTACGATACTCAAAACACCGGGGAGCTGTTTTTT. Amino acid sequence: CASSYDTQNTGELFF.

This clone appeared a few times. The chain has TRBV5-5 and TRBJ2-7; possible D gene TRBD1, 6 bases. The germline V and J ends were trimmed by 3 bases and 7 bases, with 11 bases remaining between them. This CDR3 region has 12 residues. Looked up from germline, CDR1 is SGHKS and CDR2 is YYEKEE (reference sequence). In nucleotides, the CDR3 is TGTGCCAGCAGCTATTACAGGGAAGAGCAGTACTTC. This translates into CASSYYREEQYF.